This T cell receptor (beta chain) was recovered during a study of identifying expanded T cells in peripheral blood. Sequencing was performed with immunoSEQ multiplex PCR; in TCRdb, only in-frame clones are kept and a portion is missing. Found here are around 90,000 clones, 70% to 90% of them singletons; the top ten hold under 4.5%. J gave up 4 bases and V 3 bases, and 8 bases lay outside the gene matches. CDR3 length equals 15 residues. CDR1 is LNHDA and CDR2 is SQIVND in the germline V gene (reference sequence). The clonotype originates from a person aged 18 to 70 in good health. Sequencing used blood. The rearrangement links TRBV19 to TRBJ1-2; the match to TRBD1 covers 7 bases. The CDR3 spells CASSIEGAHAYGYTF. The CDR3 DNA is TGTGCCAGTAGTATTGAGGGGGCGCATGCCTATGGCTACACCTTC. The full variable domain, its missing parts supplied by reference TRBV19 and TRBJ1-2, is DGGITQSPKYLFRKEGQNVTLSCEQNLNHDAMYWYRQDPGQGLRLIYYSQIVNDFQKGDIAEGYSVSREKKESFPLTVTSAQKNPTAFYLCASSIEGAHAYGYTFGSGTRLTVV.